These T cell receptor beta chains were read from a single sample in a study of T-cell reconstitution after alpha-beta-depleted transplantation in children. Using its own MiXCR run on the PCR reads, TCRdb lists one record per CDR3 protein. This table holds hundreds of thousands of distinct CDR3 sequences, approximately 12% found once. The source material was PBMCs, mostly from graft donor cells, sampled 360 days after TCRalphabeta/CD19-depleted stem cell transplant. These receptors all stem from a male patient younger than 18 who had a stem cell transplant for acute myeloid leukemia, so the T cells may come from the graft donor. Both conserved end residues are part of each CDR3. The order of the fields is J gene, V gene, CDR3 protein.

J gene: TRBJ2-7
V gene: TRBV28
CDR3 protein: CASSTTPEGIYEQYF

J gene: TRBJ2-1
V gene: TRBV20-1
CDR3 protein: CSARGRYMGYYNEQFF

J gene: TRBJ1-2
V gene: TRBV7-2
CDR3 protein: CASSLPGLRWGYTF

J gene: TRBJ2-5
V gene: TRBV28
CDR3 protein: CASSMIAGGGSETQYF

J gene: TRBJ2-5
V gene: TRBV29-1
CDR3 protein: CSVEDGTSGETQYF

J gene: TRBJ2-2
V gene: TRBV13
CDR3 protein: CASSLVLRGSTGELFF

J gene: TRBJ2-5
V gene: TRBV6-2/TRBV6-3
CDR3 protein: CASTSLPLAGVEETQYF

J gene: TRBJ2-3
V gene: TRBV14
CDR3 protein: CASSQRRRAGLSDTQYF

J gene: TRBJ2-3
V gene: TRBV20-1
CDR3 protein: CSANTRGAGGDTQYF

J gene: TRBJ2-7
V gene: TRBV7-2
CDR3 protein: CASSLRLAGYSYEQYF

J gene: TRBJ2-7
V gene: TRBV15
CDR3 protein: CATSAWGQGYEQYF

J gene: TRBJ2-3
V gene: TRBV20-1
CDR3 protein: CSARTTTDTQYF

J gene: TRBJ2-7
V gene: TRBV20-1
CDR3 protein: CSAFRRDEQYF

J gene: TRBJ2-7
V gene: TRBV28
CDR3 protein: CASSLTRGATSYEQYF

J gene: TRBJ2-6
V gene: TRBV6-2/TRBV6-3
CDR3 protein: CASRAVEWSGANVLTF

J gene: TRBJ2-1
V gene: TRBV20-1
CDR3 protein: CSAMVYNEQFF

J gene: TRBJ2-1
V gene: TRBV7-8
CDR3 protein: CASSSRLALSSYNEQFF

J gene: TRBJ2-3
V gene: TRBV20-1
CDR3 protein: CSACLLAGTDTQYF

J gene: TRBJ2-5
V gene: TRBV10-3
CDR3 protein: CAISGGAGEGRQETQYF

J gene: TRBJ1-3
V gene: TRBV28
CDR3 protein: CASSADRHSGNTIYF

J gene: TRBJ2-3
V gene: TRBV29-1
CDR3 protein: CSVVGLVSTDTQYF

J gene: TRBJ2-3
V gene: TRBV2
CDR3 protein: CASSEGLAGGGADTQYF

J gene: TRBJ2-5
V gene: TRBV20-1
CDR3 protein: CSAKCLRRETQYF

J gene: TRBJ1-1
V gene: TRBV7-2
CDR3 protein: CASSLWGLNTEAFF

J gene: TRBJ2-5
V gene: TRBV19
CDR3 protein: CASRPRMEGETQYF